Reported below is one TCR beta chain. Antigen: not known. The table came from immunoSEQ multiplex PCR; TCRdb's copy has only in-frame clones and leaves some out. The table records more than 50,000 clones, nearly 90% of them present only once. This entry is derived from a study of T cell responses to AZD1222 COVID-19 vaccine. As for the study in general: The study pooled second doses at about 4 or about 12 weeks.

The CDR3 loop spans 21 amino acids. The junction had 25 bases not matched to a gene; V was cut back by 7 bases and J by 2 bases. Germline assignment: CDR1 SGHVS and CDR2 FQNEAQ. General study points: It should be noted that donors were predominantly white British and more often female, and clonal diversity was possibly underestimated.

This specimen consisted of peripheral blood, obtained on day 0 of AZD1222 vaccination. The source is an adult in good health. The rearrangement links TRBV7-8 to TRBJ1-5; 8 nucleotides align to TRBD1. The chain's CDR3 is CASTLPGVDRVIRWGNQPQHF. The CDR3 nucleotides read TGTGCCAGCACGCTCCCCGGTGTGGACAGGGTGATACGATGGGGCAATCAGCCCCAGCATTTT.